This T cell receptor beta chain was recovered during a study of control samples from healthy donors and cancer patients. V lost 0 bases and J 0 bases, leaving 8 bases between the germline ends. The length of the CDR3 is 16 residues. CDR1 is SGHVS, CDR2 FQNEAQ, per germline. Sequencing used immunoSEQ multiplex PCR; TCRdb keeps in-frame clones, though not all of them. Here the sample spans around 140,000 clones, 75% to 95% being singletons. The rearrangement joins TRBV7-8 to TRBJ1-4; D uncertain. The sample comprised blood. This receptor was taken from a middle-aged man in good health. The CDR3 nucleotides read TGTGCCAGCAGCTTAGCGTTAAGTGCAACTAATGAAAAACTGTTTTTT. This encodes CASSLALSATNEKLFF.